What follows is one T cell receptor beta chain and its context. Its cognate antigen is unknown. These data come from a study of post-analysis software for immune sequencing data. Study information: Relapsing-remitting, secondary progressive and progressive-relapsing forms made up the multiple sclerosis disease courses.

Unique molecular identifiers featured in each of the TCR beta cDNA libraries. TCRdb used MiXCR to reprocess the PCR reads, holding one entry per CDR3 protein. Among hundreds of thousands of distinct CDR3 sequences listed, approximately 39% were seen once. The germline CDR1 and CDR2 sequences are KGHDR and SFDVKD. Between the trimmed V and J ends, which lost 3 bases and 4 bases, there was a span of 10 bases. The CDR3 totals 14 residues. Findings and limits, study-wide: There was significantly lower normalized Chao1 diversity in multiple sclerosis patients than in controls. When patients were compared with controls, 5 or 6 TRBV segments were more frequent, TRBV5-6, TRBV5-1 and TRBV20-1 among them. F measure clustering grouped samples strongly by preparation batch.

Sequenced sample: blood. The origin of this receptor is a girl aged 2 to 10 with multiple sclerosis. This chain links TRBV24-1 with TRBJ2-3; no firm D call. DNA of the CDR3: TGTGCCACCAGTGATCCCGCCCATCCAGATACGCAGTATTTT. Amino acids: CATSDPAHPDTQYF.